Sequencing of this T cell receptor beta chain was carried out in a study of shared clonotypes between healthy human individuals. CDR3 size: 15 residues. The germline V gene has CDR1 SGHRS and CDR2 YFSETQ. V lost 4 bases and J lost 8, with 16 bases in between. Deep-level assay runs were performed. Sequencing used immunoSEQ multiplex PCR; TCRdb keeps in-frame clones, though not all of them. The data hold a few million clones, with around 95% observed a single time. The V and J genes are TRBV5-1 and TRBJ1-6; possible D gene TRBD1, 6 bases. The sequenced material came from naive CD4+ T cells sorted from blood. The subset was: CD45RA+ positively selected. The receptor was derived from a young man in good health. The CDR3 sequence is CASSPDSRTDSPLHF. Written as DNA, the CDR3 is TGCGCCAGCAGCCCGGACAGTCGGACCGATTCACCCCTCCACTTT.